This T cell receptor (beta chain) was documented in a study of neurological immune-mediated disorders. Study-wide results and caveats: Private repertoires in all groups were suggested by the finding that expanded clones across subjects shared no CDR3 amino acid sequences.

The authors produced cDNA by 5'RACE using 10-nucleotide random UMIs. Each sequencing run yielded over 170 million TCR-beta sequences from 15-18 subjects. TCRdb processed the 5' RACE reads anew with MiXCR; each CDR3 protein has one entry. Of approximately 28,000 distinct CDR3 sequences in the sample, 10% to 15% were seen once. This clonotype was recorded many times. What it binds is unknown. The germline CDR1 and CDR2 sequences are SGHRS and YFSETQ. The ends were cut back, 3 bases at V and 6 bases at J, with 13 bases in the middle. The CDR3 is 14 amino acids. Time point reported: technical triplicate 2. About a million sorted CD4+ or CD8+ T cells made each library.

Sample: CD4+ T cells from blood. The chain uses TRBV5-1 and TRBJ1-5, with D perhaps matching TRBD1 (6 bases). The clonotype was recovered from a female donor with HTLV-1-associated myelopathy (HAM/TSP). The CDR3 region is CASSSRGGSQPQHF. CDR3 bases: TGCGCCAGCAGCTCCCGAGGGGGTAGTCAGCCCCAGCATTTT.